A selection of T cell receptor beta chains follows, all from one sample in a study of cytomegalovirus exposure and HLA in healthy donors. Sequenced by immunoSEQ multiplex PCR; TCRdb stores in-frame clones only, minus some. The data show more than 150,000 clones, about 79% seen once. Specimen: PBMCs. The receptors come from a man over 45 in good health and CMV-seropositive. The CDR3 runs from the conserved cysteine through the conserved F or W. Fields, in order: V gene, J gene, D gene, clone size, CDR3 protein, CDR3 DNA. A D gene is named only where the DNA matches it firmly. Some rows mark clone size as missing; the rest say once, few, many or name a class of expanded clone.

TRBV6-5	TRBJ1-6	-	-	CASSYGAGYNSPLHF	TGTGCCAGCAGTTACGGGGCAGGCTATAATTCACCCCTCCACTTT
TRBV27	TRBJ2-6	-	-	CASSWQAGVAGANVLTF	TGTGCCAGCAGTTGGCAAGCAGGGGTCGCTGGGGCCAACGTCCTGACTTTC
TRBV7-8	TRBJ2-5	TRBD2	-	CASSLSGGVKETQYF	TGTGCCAGCAGCTTGAGCGGGGGAGTCAAAGAGACCCAGTACTTC
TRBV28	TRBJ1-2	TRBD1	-	CASSLGQGFRGGYTF	TGTGCCAGCAGTTTAGGACAGGGTTTTAGGGGTGGCTACACCTTC
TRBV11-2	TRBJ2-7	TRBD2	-	CASSSLGLASFEQYF	TGTGCCAGCAGCTCGCTGGGACTAGCCTCCTTCGAGCAGTACTTC
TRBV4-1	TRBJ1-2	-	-	CASSQGHGFYGYTF	TGCGCCAGCAGCCAAGGACACGGTTTCTATGGCTACACCTTC
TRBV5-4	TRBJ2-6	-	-	CASSFQGTGANVLTF	TGTGCCAGCAGCTTTCAGGGGACCGGGGCCAACGTCCTGACTTTC
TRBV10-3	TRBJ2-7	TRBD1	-	CAISGRPGTGDNEQYF	TGTGCCATCAGTGGGAGGCCGGGGACAGGGGACAACGAGCAGTACTTC
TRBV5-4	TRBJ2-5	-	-	CASSLVGGGGETQYF	TGTGCCAGCAGCTTGGTAGGGGGGGGCGGAGAGACCCAGTACTTC
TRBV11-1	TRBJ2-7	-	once	CASSLRQFGTYEQYF	TGTGCCAGCAGCTTGAGACAGTTCGGTACCTACGAGCAGTACTTC
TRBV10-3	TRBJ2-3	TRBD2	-	CAISESPPAGLTDTQYF	TGTGCCATCAGTGAGTCGCCCCCAGCGGGGCTCACAGATACGCAGTATTTT
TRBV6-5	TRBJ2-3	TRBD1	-	CASSLRDSLPDTQYF	TGTGCCAGCAGTCTCCGGGACAGTCTCCCAGATACGCAGTATTTT
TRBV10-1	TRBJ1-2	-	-	CASSEDARTIYGYTF	TGCGCCAGCAGTGAAGATGCTCGGACAATATATGGCTACACCTTC
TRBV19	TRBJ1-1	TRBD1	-	CASSTGVGGVMNTEAFF	TGTGCCAGTAGTACCGGGGTAGGGGGCGTCATGAACACTGAAGCTTTCTTT
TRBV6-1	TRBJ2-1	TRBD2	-	CASSEFVAGGYNEQFF	TGTGCCAGCAGTGAATTTGTGGCGGGGGGTTACAATGAGCAGTTCTTC
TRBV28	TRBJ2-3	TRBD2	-	CASSFRLAGADTQYF	TGTGCCAGCAGTTTTCGTCTAGCGGGGGCCGATACGCAGTATTTT
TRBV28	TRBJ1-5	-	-	CATSDWNQPQHF	TGTGCCACCTCTGACTGGAATCAGCCCCAGCATTTT
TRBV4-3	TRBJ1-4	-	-	CASSQLQGLGEKLFF	TGCGCCAGCAGCCAGCTTCAGGGGCTCGGGGAAAAACTGTTTTTT
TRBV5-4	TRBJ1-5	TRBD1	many	CASSLRGQGVRQPQHF	TGTGCCAGCAGCTTGCGGGGACAGGGGGTTCGTCAGCCCCAGCATTTT
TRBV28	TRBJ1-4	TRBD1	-	CASSAQGALNEKLFF	TGTGCCAGCAGTGCACAGGGGGCGCTTAATGAAAAACTGTTTTTT
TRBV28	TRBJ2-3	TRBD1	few	CASRKGQGSSTDTQYF	TGTGCCAGCAGAAAGGGACAGGGATCTAGCACAGATACGCAGTATTTT
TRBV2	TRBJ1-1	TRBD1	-	CASRGTGNTEAFF	TGTGCCAGCAGGGGGACAGGAAACACTGAAGCTTTCTTT
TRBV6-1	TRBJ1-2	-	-	CASSEQGNGYTF	TGTGCCAGCAGTGAACAGGGAAATGGCTACACCTTC
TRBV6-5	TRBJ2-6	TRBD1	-	CASNGGTGNSNVLTF	TGTGCCAGCAATGGCGGGACAGGGAATTCCAACGTCCTGACTTTC
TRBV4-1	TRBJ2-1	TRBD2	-	CASSQDPAGGYNEQFF	TGCGCCAGCAGCCAAGATCCCGCGGGGGGGTACAATGAGCAGTTCTTC
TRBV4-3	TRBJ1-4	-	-	CASSQDPAGTNEKLFF	TGCGCCAGCAGCCAAGATCCTGCAGGGACTAATGAAAAACTGTTTTTT
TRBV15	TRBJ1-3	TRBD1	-	CATSRAGTGKGNTIYF	TGTGCCACCAGCAGGGCCGGGACAGGGAAAGGAAACACCATATATTTT
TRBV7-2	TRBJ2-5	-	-	CASSPRTNLQTQYF	TGTGCCAGCAGCCCCCGGACTAATCTCCAGACCCAGTACTTC
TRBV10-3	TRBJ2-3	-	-	CAISDLPSNTDTQYF	TGTGCCATCAGTGACTTGCCTAGCAACACAGATACGCAGTATTTT